This is a list of T cell receptor beta chains from one sample in a study of monozygotic twins with inflammatory bowel disease. Following a re-call of the 5' RACE reads, TCRdb has one entry per CDR3 protein and lacks DNA. The repertoire table contains fewer than 550,000 distinct CDR3 sequences. Sequencing used blood. The receptor source for this set is a human donor with ulcerative colitis or Crohn's disease, or a healthy co-twin of an affected twin (not recorded which). Each CDR3 is given with its conserved first and last residue. Fields, in order: J gene, V gene, CDR3 protein.

j_gene: TRBJ1-1; v_gene: TRBV7-9; CDR3aa: CASSFPTGGLTEAFF
j_gene: TRBJ2-1; v_gene: TRBV7-3; CDR3aa: CASSALGNEQFF
j_gene: TRBJ1-2; v_gene: TRBV3-1; CDR3aa: CASSQSDRSYGYTF
j_gene: TRBJ1-2; v_gene: TRBV2; CDR3aa: CASRERSGGGYTF
j_gene: TRBJ1-6; v_gene: TRBV6-1; CDR3aa: CASSLQGSSDRALHF
j_gene: TRBJ2-3; v_gene: TRBV28; CDR3aa: CASSPRSGRVTDTQYF
j_gene: TRBJ1-2; v_gene: TRBV7-2; CDR3aa: CASSLDGLGVYGYTF
j_gene: TRBJ2-3; v_gene: TRBV6-5; CDR3aa: CASSYSSSGNTDTQYF
j_gene: TRBJ1-6; v_gene: TRBV28; CDR3aa: CATAGGGWNSPLHF
j_gene: TRBJ2-7; v_gene: TRBV5-1; CDR3aa: CASSFGIPPYEQYF
j_gene: TRBJ2-1; v_gene: TRBV7-2; CDR3aa: CASSLGGDRAQFF
j_gene: TRBJ1-1; v_gene: TRBV6-5; CDR3aa: CASSLGQGRPEAFF
j_gene: TRBJ1-4; v_gene: TRBV6-6; CDR3aa: CASTQGSNEKLFF
j_gene: TRBJ2-3; v_gene: TRBV12-3/TRBV12-4; CDR3aa: CASSFLLSGRIGRIDTQYF
j_gene: TRBJ2-3; v_gene: TRBV18; CDR3aa: CASSPPGTVGADTQYF
j_gene: TRBJ2-2; v_gene: TRBV6-5; CDR3aa: CASSYPMTGANTGELFF
j_gene: TRBJ1-2; v_gene: TRBV10-3; CDR3aa: CAISDTSRGYGYTF
j_gene: TRBJ2-3; v_gene: TRBV11-2; CDR3aa: CASSLGTLPGDTQYF
j_gene: TRBJ1-2; v_gene: TRBV30; CDR3aa: CAWSVDRVHGYTF
j_gene: TRBJ1-2; v_gene: TRBV20-1; CDR3aa: CSAELRQKMGGYTF
j_gene: TRBJ2-3; v_gene: TRBV5-1; CDR3aa: CASSDPFTDTQYF
j_gene: TRBJ2-1; v_gene: TRBV6-1; CDR3aa: CASSPLGLGAAYNEQFF
j_gene: TRBJ2-7; v_gene: TRBV5-1; CDR3aa: CASSLRGSGYEQYF
j_gene: TRBJ2-5; v_gene: TRBV27; CDR3aa: CASSSFPGNQETQYF
j_gene: TRBJ2-3; v_gene: TRBV18; CDR3aa: CASSPGIADTQYF
j_gene: TRBJ2-1; v_gene: TRBV27; CDR3aa: CASSSPFSYNEQFF